This TCR beta chain was recovered during a study of cytotoxic CD8 clonotypes in ibrutinib-treated CLL. Study summary: Roughly 25 partial and 2 complete responses; at median around 71 months, roughly 15 remitted, roughly 12 progressed. Response samples were obtained once patients had received a median about 12 months of treatment, range 6 to 36.

A 1 in 200,000 to 1 in 1 million T cell depth was the sequencing target. Clones were read by immunoSEQ multiplex PCR, and TCRdb kept only the in-frame ones, dropping some. This sample has about 130,000 clones, with 76% found just once. The CDR3 runs to 16 residues. The V gene's germline CDR1 is SGDLS and CDR2 YYNGEE. V lost 0 bases to trimming and J lost 8 bases, with 20 bases between them. The sample here was PBMCs, taken after 24 months of ibrutinib treatment. The V and J genes are TRBV9 and TRBJ1-2; tentatively, D is TRBD1 (6 bases). The origin of this receptor is a human donor with chronic lymphocytic leukemia. The CDR3 reads CASSVATGAGTWGYTF. For the CDR3, the DNA is TGTGCCAGCAGCGTAGCGACAGGTGCAGGGACCTGGGGCTACACCTTC. Looking up the rest from reference TRBV9 and TRBJ1-2 gives the full variable domain: DSGVTQTPKHLITATGQRVTLRCSPRSGDLSVYWYQQSLDQGLQFLIQYYNGEERAKGNILERFSAQQFPDLHSELNLSSLELGDSALYFCASSVATGAGTWGYTFGSGTRLTVV.